This paragraph covers one T cell receptor (beta chain) sequence. Germline CDR1 reads MNHEY; CDR2 reads SVGEGT. V trimming: 7 bases; J trimming: 0 bases; junction bases outside the gene matches: 6. The CDR3 is made up of 15 amino acids. These data are taken from a study of blood T cell repertoires in COVID-19. How the authors handled the data: Reference gene primers were amplified, and this amplification served to estimate nucleated cell counts. Assay: immunoSEQ multiplex PCR; the TCRdb copy retains only in-frame clones and omits some. V, J and clone size are taken as reported in that table, and D and trimming were inferred from the DNA itself. The table includes 330,000 or so clones, more than 90% detected once. Living in under 30 US areas, the participants were between roughly 18 and 90 years of age. Cohorts were determined from participant-reported clinical history. In Cohort 3, a recovered donor had either two negative PCRs, clearance, or symptom resolution.

The J gene is TRBJ2-1, the V gene TRBV6-2 or TRBV6-3; 7 bases align to TRBD2. The sample was PBMCs or T cells enriched from blood (not recorded which). This receptor was taken from a young woman who had recovered from COVID-19. CDR3 nucleotides: TGTGCCAGCACCCCGGGGGGACTCTCCTACAATGAGCAGTTCTTC. Protein sequence: CASTPGGLSYNEQFF.